Listed here are 18 T cell receptor beta chains from one sample, sequenced in a study of T cell changes during pregnancy in multiple sclerosis. Repertoires were generated with immunoSEQ multiplex PCR, while TCRdb's copy carries only in-frame clones and drops some. The data hold about 11,000 clones, with roughly 94% observed a single time. This specimen consisted of CD4+ T cells from peripheral blood mononuclear cells, obtained before pregnancy. These receptors originate from a female donor with multiple sclerosis, enrolled in a pregnancy study.

J is TRBJ1-6 and V is TRBV6-6; no definite D call. V gave up 0 bases and J gave up 10 bases, with 10 bases separating them. This CDR3 contains 14 residues. The germline V gene has CDR1 MNHNY and CDR2 SVGAGI (reference sequence). The CDR3 region is CASSYSSGRSPLHF. The CDR3 DNA reads TGTGCCAGCAGTTACTCGAGCGGGAGATCACCCCTCCACTTT.

The chain is built from TRBV5-1 and TRBJ2-2; TRBD1 agrees at 9 bases. The germline CDR1 and CDR2 sequences are SGHRS and YFSETQ. Losses at the gene ends were 5 bases for V and 5 bases for J; bases not matched to a gene: 10. The CDR3 has 16 residues. In DNA, the CDR3 is TGCGCCAGCAGTCCCCGGGACAGGGTAGGGACCGGGGAGCTGTTTTTT. Protein sequence: CASSPRDRVGTGELFF.

This chain joins TRBV7-9 and TRBJ2-1; perhaps TRBD1 as D (6 bases). The V gene lost 1 base and the J gene lost 3 bases, with 22 bases spanning the gap. The germline gives CDR1 SEHNR, CDR2 FQNEAQ (reference sequence). The CDR3 runs 19 residues. The CDR3 nucleotides are TGTGCCAGCAGCTTAGGTGGGGCCCAGGTGGGGGCTTTCTACAATGAGCAGTTCTTC. Residues: CASSLGGAQVGAFYNEQFF.

J is TRBJ2-3 and V is TRBV5-5; D might be TRBD2 (6 bases). This CDR3 is built from 13 residues. Trimming left V 4 bases short and J 5 bases short, with 11 bases between. Germline V CDR1 and CDR2: SGHKS, YYEKEE (reference sequence). CDR3 sequence (DNA): TGTGCCAGCAGCAAGACTAGTAGAGATACGCAGTATTTT. This gives the protein CASSKTSRDTQYF.

V is TRBV5-6 and J is TRBJ2-1, with D possibly being TRBD2 (5 bases). The germline V gene encodes CDR1 SGHDT and CDR2 YYEEEE. This CDR3 spans 13 amino acids. Trimming removed 6 bases from V and 2 bases from J, with 9 bases in between. CDR3 residues: CASMHGAYNEQFF. Here the CDR3 DNA reads TGTGCCAGCATGCACGGGGCCTACAATGAGCAGTTCTTC. Based on the CDR3 plus reference TRBV5-6 and TRBJ2-1, the full variable domain is DAGVTQSPTHLIKTRGQQVTLRCSPKSGHDTVSWYQQALGQGPQFIFQYYEEEERQRGNFPDRFSGHQFPNYSSELNVNALLLGDSALYLCASMHGAYNEQFFGPGTRLTVL.

This sequence joins TRBV11-3 and TRBJ2-3; the match to TRBD2 covers 8 bases. Germline CDR1 and CDR2: SGHNT and YENEEA. V was pared by 5 bases and J by 5 bases, with 6 bases of the junction left unmatched. This CDR3 spans 14 amino acids. CDR3 residues: CASSRGGIGDTQYF. CDR3 bases: TGTGCCAGCAGCCGGGGGGGGATCGGAGATACGCAGTATTTT. Drawing the rest from reference TRBV11-3 and TRBJ2-3, the complete variable domain is EAGVVQSPRYKIIEKKQPVAFWCNPISGHNTLYWYLQNLGQGPELLIRYENEEAVDDSQLPKDRFSAERLKGVDSTLKIQPAELGDSAVYLCASSRGGIGDTQYFGPGTRLTVL.

This chain connects TRBV5-1 to TRBJ2-3; 13 positions agree with TRBD2. The CDR3 totals 18 residues. Germline V gene lookup returns CDR1 SGHRS and CDR2 YFSETQ. V dropped 1 base and J dropped 2; count of bases not matched to a gene: 7. Written as DNA, the CDR3 is TGCGCCAGCAGCTTGCTGACTAGCGGGGGGCCCCTCACAGATACGCAGTATTTT. This translates into CASSLLTSGGPLTDTQYF. Based on the CDR3 plus reference TRBV5-1 and TRBJ2-3, the full variable domain is KAGVTQTPRYLIKTRGQQVTLSCSPISGHRSVSWYQQTPGQGLQFLFEYFSETQRNKGNFPGRFSGRQFSNSRSEMNVSTLELGDSALYLCASSLLTSGGPLTDTQYFGPGTRLTVL.

The J gene is TRBJ1-6, the V gene TRBV6-6; 9 bases align to TRBD1. Germline V gene data show CDR1 as MNHNY and CDR2 as SVGAGI (reference sequence). The J segment lost 9 bases and the V segment lost 6 bases, leaving 9 bases of the junction unmatched. The CDR3 runs 15 residues. CDR3 amino acids: CASSPRTGETSPLHF. The CDR3 DNA reads as TGTGCCAGCAGCCCAAGGACAGGGGAGACTTCACCCCTCCACTTT.

The V and J genes are TRBV29-1 and TRBJ2-2, with 13 bases aligning to TRBD2. Germline-derived CDR1 and CDR2 are SQVTM and ANQGSEA. Trimming cost V 7 bases and J 6 bases; bases outside gene matches: 2. The CDR3 totals 13 residues. The CDR3 nucleotides read TGCAGCGCAGGGACTAGCGGGGCCGGGGAGCTGTTTTTT. Its translation: CSAGTSGAGELFF.

This clone was observed a handful of times. V gene TRBV18 combines with J gene TRBJ1-5; D remains unclear. V was shortened by 3 bases and J by 6 bases, with 6 bases between the two germline ends. The CDR3 totals 12 residues. Germline CDR1 is KGHSH and CDR2 is LQKENI. CDR3 in DNA: TGTGCCAGCTCACCGGCAGGTCAGCCCCAGCATTTT. Its protein is CASSPAGQPQHF.

The chain uses TRBV2 and TRBJ1-1, with 8 positions matching TRBD1. This CDR3 contains 15 residues. V dropped 4 bases and J dropped 5; count of bases not matched to a gene: 9. Germline CDR1 SNHLY, CDR2 FYNNEI. The CDR3 DNA is TGTGCCAGCAGTGTTAGGACAGGGACGGTGACTGAAGCTTTCTTT. Amino acids: CASSVRTGTVTEAFF. The full variable domain, with the rest looked up from reference TRBV2 and TRBJ1-1, is EPEVTQTPSHQVTQMGQEVILRCVPISNHLYFYWYRQILGQKVEFLVSFYNNEISEKSEIFDDQFSVERPDGSNFTLKIRSTKLEDSAMYFCASSVRTGTVTEAFFGQGTRLTVV.

The gene calls are TRBV14 and TRBJ1-3; D perhaps matches TRBD1 (5 bases). Trimming shortened V by 4 bases and J by 4 bases, and 11 bases separated the two germline ends. From germline, CDR1 is SGHDN and CDR2 FVKESK. This CDR3 contains 14 residues. The DNA for the CDR3 is TGTGCCAGCAGCCTCACCCCAGGGGGAAACACCATATATTTT. This sequence encodes CASSLTPGGNTIYF.

The chain has TRBV5-1 and TRBJ1-4; 9 bases align to TRBD1. V was pared by 2 bases and J by 0 bases, with 8 bases of the junction left unmatched. The germline V gene encodes CDR1 SGHRS and CDR2 YFSETQ. The CDR3 spans 18 residues. CDR3 coding DNA: TGCGCCAGCAGCTTAAACAGGGGGCCCTTTTCAACTAATGAAAAACTGTTTTTT. Translated: CASSLNRGPFSTNEKLFF.

This chain uses TRBV6-5 with TRBJ2-1, with 11 bases aligning to TRBD2. V gave up 8 bases and J gave up 3 bases; unmatched junction bases: 6. Germline V CDR1 and CDR2: MNHEY, SVGAGI. The CDR3 is 15 residues long. CDR3 loop: CASSVAGGLYNEQFF. The CDR3 nucleotides are TGTGCCAGCTCGGTAGCGGGGGGGCTCTACAATGAGCAGTTCTTC.

V and J are TRBV27 and TRBJ1-1; D remains unclear. Germline loops: CDR1 MNHEY, CDR2 SMNVEV (reference sequence). This CDR3 has 14 residues. The V end lost 2 bases, the J end lost 2 bases, and 9 bases lay between the germline ends. CDR3 nucleotide sequence: TGTGCCAGCAGTTTACCGGGGAAAAACACTGAAGCTTTCTTT. It yields the protein CASSLPGKNTEAFF.

This sequence joins TRBV5-4 and TRBJ1-1; D is possibly TRBD1 (5 bases). The V gene's germline CDR1 is SGHNT and CDR2 YYREEE (reference sequence). Trimming stripped 4 bases from V and 4 bases from J, with 14 bases between. CDR3 length: 14 residues. The CDR3 DNA sequence: TGTGCCAGCAGCCCCGGGGGGATGAGCACTGAAGCTTTCTTT. Its translation is CASSPGGMSTEAFF.

The chain carries TRBV5-1 and TRBJ1-3; 7 nucleotides agree with TRBD1. This CDR3 has 15 residues. The germline V gene encodes CDR1 SGHRS and CDR2 YFSETQ. J lost 1 base, V lost 3 bases, and 4 bases had no gene match. This CDR3 is CASSYQTGSGNTIYF. The CDR3 DNA reads TGCGCCAGCAGCTACCAGACAGGGTCTGGAAACACCATATATTTT.

V and J are TRBV5-1 and TRBJ2-7; D is possibly TRBD1 (6 bases). Trimming removed 0 bases from V and 3 bases from J, with 13 bases in between. The CDR3 spans 15 residues. CDR1 and CDR2 (germline): SGHRS, YFSETQ. Written as DNA, the CDR3 is TGCGCCAGCAGCTTGGGGCTGGACAGCAACTACGAGCAGTACTTC. Translation: CASSLGLDSNYEQYF.